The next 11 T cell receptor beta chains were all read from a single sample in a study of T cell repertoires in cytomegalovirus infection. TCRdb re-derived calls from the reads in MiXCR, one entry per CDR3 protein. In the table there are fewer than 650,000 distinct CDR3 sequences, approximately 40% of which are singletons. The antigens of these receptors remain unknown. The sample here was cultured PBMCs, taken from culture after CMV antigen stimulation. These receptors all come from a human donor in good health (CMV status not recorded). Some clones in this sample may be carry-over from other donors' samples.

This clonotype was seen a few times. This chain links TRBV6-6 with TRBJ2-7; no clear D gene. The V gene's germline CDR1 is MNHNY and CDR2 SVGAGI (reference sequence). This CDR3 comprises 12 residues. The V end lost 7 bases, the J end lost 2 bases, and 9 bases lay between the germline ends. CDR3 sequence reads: CASTITTYEQYF. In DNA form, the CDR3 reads TGTGCCAGCACGATAACAACCTACGAGCAGTACTTC.

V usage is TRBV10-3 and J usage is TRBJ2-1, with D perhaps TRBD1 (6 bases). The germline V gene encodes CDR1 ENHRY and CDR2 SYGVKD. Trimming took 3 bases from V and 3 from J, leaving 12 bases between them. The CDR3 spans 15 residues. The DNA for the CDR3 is TGTGCCATCAGTGATCAGGGGTCTCTCTACAATGAGCAGTTCTTC. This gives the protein CAISDQGSLYNEQFF.

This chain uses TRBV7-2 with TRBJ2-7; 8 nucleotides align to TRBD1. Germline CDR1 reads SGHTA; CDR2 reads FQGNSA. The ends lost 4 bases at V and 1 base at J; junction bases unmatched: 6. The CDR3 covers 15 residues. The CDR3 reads CASSSTGTGSYEQYF. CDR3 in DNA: TGTGCCAGCAGCTCTACTGGGACAGGTTCCTACGAGCAGTACTTC.

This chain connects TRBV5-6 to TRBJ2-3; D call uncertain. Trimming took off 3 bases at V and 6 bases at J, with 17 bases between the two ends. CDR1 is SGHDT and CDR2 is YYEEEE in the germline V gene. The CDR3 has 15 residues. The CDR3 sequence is CASSYLDSRSDTQYF. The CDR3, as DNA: TGTGCCAGCAGCTACCTAGACTCTAGATCGGATACGCAGTATTTT.

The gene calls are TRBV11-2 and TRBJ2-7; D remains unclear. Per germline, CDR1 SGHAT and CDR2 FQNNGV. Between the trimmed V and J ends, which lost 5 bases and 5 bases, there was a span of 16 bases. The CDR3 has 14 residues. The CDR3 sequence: CASSARPIRDEQYF. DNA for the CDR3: TGTGCCAGCAGCGCCAGGCCTATTCGAGACGAGCAGTACTTC. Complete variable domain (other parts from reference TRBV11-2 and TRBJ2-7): EAGVAQSPRYKIIEKRQSVAFWCNPISGHATLYWYQQILGQGPKLLIQFQNNGVVDDSQLPKDRFSAERLKGVDSTLKIQPAKLEDSAVYLCASSARPIRDEQYFGPGTRLTVT.

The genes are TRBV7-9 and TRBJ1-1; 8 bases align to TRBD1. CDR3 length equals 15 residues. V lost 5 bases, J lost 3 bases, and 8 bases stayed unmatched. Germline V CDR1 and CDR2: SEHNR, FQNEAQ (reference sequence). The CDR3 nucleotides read TGTGCCAGCAGCACCGGACAGGGAGTGGACACTGAAGCTTTCTTT. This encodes CASSTGQGVDTEAFF.

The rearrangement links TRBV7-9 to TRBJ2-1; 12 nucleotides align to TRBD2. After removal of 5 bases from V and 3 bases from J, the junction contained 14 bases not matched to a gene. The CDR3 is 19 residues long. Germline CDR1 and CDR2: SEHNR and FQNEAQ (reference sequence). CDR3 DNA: TGTGCCAGCAGCCCCTCCGGGACTAGCGGGCCGGAAAGCTACAATGAGCAGTTCTTC. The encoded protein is CASSPSGTSGPESYNEQFF.

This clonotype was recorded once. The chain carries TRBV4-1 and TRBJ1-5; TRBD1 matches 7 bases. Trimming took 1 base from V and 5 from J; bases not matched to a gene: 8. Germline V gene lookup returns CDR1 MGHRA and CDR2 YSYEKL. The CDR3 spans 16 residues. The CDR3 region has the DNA TGCGCCAGCAGCCAAGGTCGGGGACAGTGGTATCAGCCCCAGCATTTT. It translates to CASSQGRGQWYQPQHF.

This CDR3 is CASSSRSGTSGANTGELFF. The CDR3 nucleotides read TGTGCCAGCAGCTCTAGAAGCGGGACTAGCGGCGCGAACACCGGGGAGCTGTTTTTT. The rearrangement links TRBV11-2 to TRBJ2-2; 11 positions match TRBD2. The CDR3 is 19 residues long. Losses at the gene ends were 4 bases for V and 0 bases for J; bases not matched to a gene: 10. The V gene's germline CDR1 is SGHAT and CDR2 FQNNGV.

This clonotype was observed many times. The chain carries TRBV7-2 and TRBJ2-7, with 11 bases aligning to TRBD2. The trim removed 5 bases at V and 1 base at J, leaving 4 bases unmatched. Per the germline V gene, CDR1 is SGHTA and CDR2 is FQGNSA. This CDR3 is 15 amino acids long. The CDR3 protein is CASSGRLAGSYEQYF. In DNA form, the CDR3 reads TGTGCCAGCAGCGGACGACTAGCGGGGTCCTACGAGCAGTACTTC.

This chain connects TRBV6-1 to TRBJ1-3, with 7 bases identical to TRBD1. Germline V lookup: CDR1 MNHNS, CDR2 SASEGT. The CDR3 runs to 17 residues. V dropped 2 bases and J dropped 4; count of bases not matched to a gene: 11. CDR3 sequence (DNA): TGTGCCAGCAGTGAAATGGATGGGACAGACACAGGAAACACCATATATTTT. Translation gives CASSEMDGTDTGNTIYF.